The rows below give T cell receptor beta chains drawn from one sample of a study of beta chain features in type 1 diabetes. The repertoire was sequenced with immunoSEQ multiplex PCR; TCRdb's copy has only in-frame clones and lacks some. The sample has 150,000 or so clones, more than 60% seen once. Sequencing was done on a sample of naive CD4+ T cells from blood. The origin of the receptors is a man under 40 with type 1 diabetes. CDR3s include the opening cysteine and the closing phenylalanine or tryptophan. D genes are given only for firm matches. Only part of the rows carry a size: once, few, many, or a class if the clone is expanded.

-	TRBV25-1	TRBJ1-1	15	TRBD1	CASSEGGTGWTEAFF	TGTGCCAGCAGTGAGGGGGGGACAGGGTGGACTGAAGCTTTCTTT
-	TRBV5-6	TRBJ2-6	15	-	CASSLRQTGANVLTF	TGTGCCAGCAGCTTAAGACAGACTGGGGCCAACGTCCTGACTTTC
-	TRBV4-3	TRBJ1-2	14	-	CASSQDQENYGYTF	TGCGCCAGCAGCCAAGATCAGGAGAACTATGGCTACACCTTC
-	TRBV2	TRBJ2-7	15	-	CASSVSGQSRDEQYF	TGTGCCAGCAGTGTATCCGGACAGTCGAGGGACGAGCAGTACTTC
few	TRBV21-1	TRBJ2-3	14	-	CASSKVGGQDTQYF	TGTGCCAGCAGCAAAGTAGGGGGTCAAGATACGCAGTATTTT
few	TRBV9	TRBJ2-5	14	TRBD1	CASSPKRGRGTQYF	TGTGCCAGCAGCCCGAAGAGGGGGCGAGGGACCCAGTACTTC
-	TRBV7-9	TRBJ2-1	14	-	CASSPEANYNEQFF	TGTGCCAGCAGCCCCGAGGCCAATTACAATGAGCAGTTCTTC
once	TRBV25-1	TRBJ1-6	12	TRBD1	CASSVQGATLHF	TGTGCCAGCAGTGTACAGGGGGCAACCCTCCACTTT
-	TRBV20-1	TRBJ1-2	11	-	CSATRGSGYTF	TGCAGTGCCACACGCGGGAGTGGCTACACCTTC
few	TRBV29-1	TRBJ1-2	12	-	CSVELTPGGYTF	TGCAGCGTTGAACTGACCCCAGGTGGCTACACCTTC
-	TRBV25-1	TRBJ2-1	14	-	CASSESVLGDEQFF	TGTGCCAGCAGTGAATCAGTCCTGGGGGATGAGCAGTTCTTC
few	TRBV29-1	TRBJ2-3	14	-	CSVEDVLGGNTQYF	TGCAGCGTTGAAGATGTCCTCGGGGGAAATACGCAGTATTTT
-	TRBV2	TRBJ2-5	13	-	CASSEDRDETQYF	TGTGCCAGCAGTGAAGACAGGGATGAGACCCAGTACTTC
few	TRBV30	TRBJ2-4	13	-	CAGLTLAKNIQYF	TGTGCCGGATTGACACTAGCCAAAAACATTCAGTACTTC
-	TRBV30	TRBJ2-2	14	-	CAWSETFPLGELFF	TGTGCCTGGAGTGAGACGTTCCCCCTCGGGGAGCTGTTTTTT
once	TRBV28	TRBJ2-7	12	TRBD1	CASTDRVREQYF	TGTGCCAGCACCGACAGGGTTCGAGAGCAGTACTTC
-	TRBV4-1	TRBJ1-2	15	-	CASSQEYGSLYGYTF	TGCGCCAGCAGCCAAGAATACGGCAGTCTCTATGGCTACACCTTC
-	TRBV7-2	TRBJ2-1	13	-	CASSPREGFEQFF	TGTGCCAGCAGCCCAAGGGAAGGGTTCGAGCAGTTCTTC